What follows are 8 T cell receptor beta chains derived from one specimen sequenced in a study of blood T cell repertoires in COVID-19. Sequencing used immunoSEQ multiplex PCR; TCRdb keeps in-frame clones, though not all of them. The sample lists over 200,000 clones; approximately 91% were seen once. Sequenced: peripheral blood. Receptors originate from a man in his 60s who had recovered from COVID-19.

This chain links TRBV2 with TRBJ2-1; possibly TRBD2 for D (5 bases). The germline V and J ends were trimmed by 5 bases and 15 bases, with 14 bases remaining between them. Germline loops: CDR1 SNHLY, CDR2 FYNNEI. The CDR3 length is 11 residues. The CDR3 loop reads CASSPLTILFF. The CDR3 nucleotides read TGTGCCAGCAGTCCCCTGACTATTCTGTTCTTC.

The CDR3 sequence is CASSLDLTGGRRDTQYF. DNA of the CDR3: TGTGCCAGCAGCTTAGATCTTACAGGGGGGAGGAGAGATACGCAGTATTTT. The chain recombines TRBV11-2 with TRBJ2-3; 8 bases match TRBD1. The CDR3 loop spans 17 amino acids. Germline loops: CDR1 SGHAT, CDR2 FQNNGV. The trim removed 0 bases at V and 5 bases at J, leaving 10 bases unmatched.

This clone was seen just once. This chain joins TRBV29-1 and TRBJ2-5, with 8 bases fitting TRBD1. This CDR3 has 13 residues. Germline V gives CDR1 SQVTM, CDR2 ANQGSEA. CDR3 in amino acids: CSGTGLLQETQYF. The DNA for the CDR3 is TGCAGTGGGACAGGACTCCTCCAAGAGACCCAGTACTTC.

The rearrangement uses TRBV2 and TRBJ2-1, with a possible D match to TRBD2 (7 bases). Trimming removed 5 bases at V and 6 bases at J, with 17 bases between. CDR1 is SNHLY, CDR2 FYNNEI, per germline. This CDR3 has 15 amino acids. CDR3 DNA sequence: TGTGCCAGCAGTCTGGGGGGGGCCGTGGGCAATGAGCAGTTCTTC. It codes for CASSLGGAVGNEQFF. The full variable domain, in which reference TRBV2 and TRBJ2-1 provide the parts outside the CDR3, is EPEVTQTPSHQVTQMGQEVILRCVPISNHLYFYWYRQILGQKVEFLVSFYNNEISEKSEIFDDQFSVERPDGSNFTLKIRSTKLEDSAMYFCASSLGGAVGNEQFFGPGTRLTVL.

Written as DNA, the CDR3 is TGTGCCAGCAGCGTAGCTTCAGCCGGGGAGGAGACCCAGTACTTC. It encodes CASSVASAGEETQYF. The V gene is TRBV9, the J gene TRBJ2-5, with a weak D call TRBD2 (5 bases). The CDR3 consists of 15 residues. V dropped 0 bases and J dropped 5 bases, with 14 bases sitting between them. Germline CDR1 is SGDLS and CDR2 is YYNGEE. Full variable domain (outside the CDR3, taken from reference TRBV9 and TRBJ2-5): DSGVTQTPKHLITATGQRVTLRCSPRSGDLSVYWYQQSLDQGLQFLIQYYNGEERAKGNILERFSAQQFPDLHSELNLSSLELGDSALYFCASSVASAGEETQYFGPGTRLLVL.

The gene calls are TRBV4-2 and TRBJ1-2, with TRBD1 matching over 7 bases. J gave up 3 bases and V 7 bases, and 8 bases lay outside the gene matches. The CDR3 is 14 amino acids. Germline CDR1 reads LGHNA; CDR2 reads YNFKEQ. The CDR3 protein is CASTGRQGDYGYTF. Here the CDR3 DNA reads TGTGCCAGCACCGGAAGACAGGGTGACTATGGCTACACCTTC.

The gene calls are TRBV4-3 and TRBJ1-1; a weak D match, TRBD1 (6 bases). The germline V and J ends were trimmed by 0 bases and 7 bases, with 15 bases remaining between them. CDR1 and CDR2 from the germline V gene are LGHNA and YSLEER. This CDR3 is built from 15 residues. The CDR3 is CASSQEDRQAGEAFF. The DNA for the CDR3 is TGCGCCAGCAGCCAAGAGGACCGACAGGCGGGTGAAGCTTTCTTT.

The gene calls are TRBV5-1 and TRBJ2-3; TRBD2 matches at 10 bases. The CDR3 covers 16 residues. Germline V gives CDR1 SGHRS, CDR2 YFSETQ. Unmatched junction bases numbered 2, after V lost 0 bases and J lost 1 base. DNA of the CDR3: TGCGCCAGCAGCTTGGTAGGGACTAGCGGCACAGATACGCAGTATTTT. This gives the protein CASSLVGTSGTDTQYF.